What follows are 5 T cell receptor beta chains derived from one specimen sequenced in a study of stem cell transplantation in POMP-related autoinflammatory disease (dated by TCRdb to 2020 to 2022). Receptor libraries were prepared by the immunoSEQ multiplex PCR assay. TCRdb's version of the immuneACCESS table is confined to in-frame rearrangements and falls short of the full clone set. An unresolved V gene accounts for under half of the shortfall where checked; the remainder is of unknown origin. The sample data list about 1,000 clones, and around nine tenths of these were observed just once. The leading ten clones occupy 6% to 8% of the sample. The sample consisted of a CXCR5-defined cell subset from PBMCs. The receptors here all came from a human donor in good health.

The chain uses TRBV5-4 and TRBJ2-2, with TRBD1 identical over 7 bases. The J segment lost 7 bases and the V segment lost 0 bases, leaving 0 bases of the junction unmatched. This CDR3 has 13 amino acids. Germline CDR1 SGHNT, CDR2 YYREEE (reference sequence). Here the CDR3 DNA reads TGTGCCAGCAGCTTGGACAGGGGCGGGGAGCTGTTTTTT. This encodes CASSLDRGGELFF.

This sequence joins TRBV4-3 and TRBJ1-2, with D possibly matching TRBD1 (5 bases). The germline V gene has CDR1 LGHNA and CDR2 YSLEER. Deletions cut 1 base from V and 1 base from J, with 10 bases between. This CDR3 has 15 amino acids. Here the CDR3 DNA reads TGCGCCAGCAGCCAAGCCGGGGGAAGTAACTATGGCTACACCTTC. Translation gives CASSQAGGSNYGYTF.

The chain employs TRBV4-2 and TRBJ2-1; a possible D gene is TRBD2 (7 bases). Germline assignment: CDR1 LGHNA and CDR2 YNFKEQ. The CDR3 loop spans 17 amino acids. Deletions cut 0 bases from V and 5 bases from J, with 17 bases between. CDR3 loop: CASSQDWGGRGHNEQFF. The DNA for the CDR3 is TGTGCCAGCAGCCAAGATTGGGGGGGCAGGGGACACAATGAGCAGTTCTTC.

This clone has only a few counts. The CDR3 sequence: CASSGDTYEQYF. The CDR3 DNA reads TGTGCCAGCAGTGGAGACACCTACGAGCAGTACTTC. The V gene is TRBV2, the J gene TRBJ2-7, with D unclear. The CDR3 length is 12 residues. Looked up from germline, CDR1 is SNHLY and CDR2 is FYNNEI. The germline V and J ends were trimmed by 4 bases and 2 bases, with 6 bases remaining between them.

This clone showed up just once. The rearrangement links TRBV7-9 to TRBJ2-1, with D unclear. Germline CDR1 is SEHNR and CDR2 is FQNEAQ (reference sequence). Trimming cost V 1 base and J 2 bases, with 15 bases left between them. The CDR3 length is 17 residues. The CDR3 nucleotides read TGTGCCAGCAGCTTAGTCACCCTTACCCGGGCCTACAATGAGCAGTTCTTC. Translation gives CASSLVTLTRAYNEQFF. Looking up the rest from reference TRBV7-9 and TRBJ2-1 gives the full variable domain: DTGVSQNPRHKITKRGQNVTFRCDPISEHNRLYWYRQTLGQGPEFLTYFQNEAQLEKSRLLSDRFSAERPKGSFSTLEIQRTEQGDSAMYLCASSLVTLTRAYNEQFFGPGTRLTVL.